Following are 13 T cell receptor beta chains from one sample sequenced in a study of T cell responses to AZD1222 COVID-19 vaccine. Using immunoSEQ multiplex PCR, the repertoire was profiled, and TCRdb retains in-frame clones only, with some absent. The sample lists 130,000 to 150,000 clones, about 81% occurring once. Sequences were derived from peripheral blood, sampled on day 0 of MenACWY control vaccination. These receptors were taken from an adult in good health.

Written as DNA, the CDR3 is TGTGCCAGCAGCCGGACTGGGGCCAACGTCCTGACTTTC. Translation: CASSRTGANVLTF. V usage is TRBV7-6 and J usage is TRBJ2-6, with D hard to call. V was clipped by 5 bases and J by 2 bases, with 4 bases between them. Germline assignment: CDR1 SGHVS and CDR2 FNYEAQ. The CDR3 runs to 13 residues.

This chain joins TRBV27 and TRBJ1-2; D might be TRBD1 (6 bases). V lost 6 bases to trimming and J lost 0 bases, with 17 bases between them. CDR1 is MNHEY, CDR2 SMNVEV, per germline (reference sequence). This CDR3 spans 16 amino acids. The CDR3 here is CASRPRGDSANYGYTF. Written as DNA, the CDR3 is TGTGCCAGCAGGCCTAGGGGGGACTCCGCTAACTATGGCTACACCTTC.

The rearrangement joins TRBV18 to TRBJ1-2; D uncertain. The V and J ends lost 3 bases and 6 bases respectively, with 11 bases between them. The CDR3 has 13 residues. CDR1 KGHSH and CDR2 LQKENI come from the germline V gene. CDR3 bases: TGTGCCAGCTCACCCGCCTCGGGTGATGGCTACACCTTC. Its protein product is CASSPASGDGYTF.

The chain uses TRBV11-3 and TRBJ2-1; 7 nucleotides agree with TRBD1. Trimming took 3 bases from V and 8 from J; bases not matched to a gene: 10. The germline V gene encodes CDR1 SGHNT and CDR2 YENEEA. CDR3 length: 15 residues. This CDR3 reads CASSLSGQDSHEQFF. In DNA form, the CDR3 reads TGTGCCAGCAGCTTGAGCGGACAGGACTCGCATGAGCAGTTCTTC. Variable domain in full (rest from reference TRBV11-3 and TRBJ2-1): EAGVVQSPRYKIIEKKQPVAFWCNPISGHNTLYWYLQNLGQGPELLIRYENEEAVDDSQLPKDRFSAERLKGVDSTLKIQPAELGDSAVYLCASSLSGQDSHEQFFGPGTRLTVL.

This chain links TRBV24-1 with TRBJ1-1; D remains unclear. Germline V gene data show CDR1 as KGHDR and CDR2 as SFDVKD. The CDR3 length is 12 residues. Trimming pared 4 bases from V and 11 bases from J, leaving 13 bases between. Here the CDR3 reads CATSDPREGAFF. CDR3 bases: TGTGCCACCAGTGACCCGAGGGAGGGCGCTTTCTTT.

The gene calls are TRBV2 and TRBJ1-2; 9 nucleotides match TRBD1. CDR1 is SNHLY, CDR2 FYNNEI, per germline. Germline trimming cut 3 bases from V and 3 bases from J; bases unmatched to any gene: 8. This CDR3 spans 16 amino acids. The CDR3 DNA is TGTGCCAGCAGTGACCCACAGGGGGCGCTTTACTATGGCTACACCTTC. Protein product: CASSDPQGALYYGYTF.

The rearrangement uses TRBV10-1 and TRBJ1-1, with D hard to call. V shed 3 bases and J shed 1 base, with 12 bases lying between them. The CDR3 spans 15 residues. Germline CDR1 WNHNN, CDR2 SYGVQD (reference sequence). This CDR3 is CASSDIGLPNTEAFF. CDR3 bases: TGCGCCAGCAGTGACATTGGGTTACCGAACACTGAAGCTTTCTTT.

V usage is TRBV15 and J usage is TRBJ2-7; D may match TRBD1 or TRBD2 (7 bases each). The germline V gene has CDR1 LNHNV and CDR2 YYDKDF (reference sequence). Trimming took 2 bases from V and 3 from J, leaving 17 bases between them. This CDR3 is built from 16 residues. For the CDR3, the DNA is TGTGCCACCAGCAGATCCTCAGGGGGGGGTGGCTACGAGCAGTACTTC. This encodes CATSRSSGGGGYEQYF.

The V and J genes are TRBV19 and TRBJ2-1; D remains unclear. The CDR3 runs 15 residues. V was cut by 4 bases and J by 0 bases, with 10 bases left in between. Germline V CDR1 and CDR2: LNHDA, SQIVND (reference sequence). The CDR3 bases are TGTGCCAGTAGTAGAGTGACATCCTCCTACAATGAGCAGTTCTTC. Protein sequence: CASSRVTSSYNEQFF.

This clone came up many times. J is TRBJ1-2 and V is TRBV6-5, with a weak D call TRBD1 (5 bases). The CDR3 runs to 14 residues. V was trimmed by 2 bases and J by 6 bases, leaving 13 bases between them. The V gene's germline CDR1 is MNHEY and CDR2 SVGAGI. This CDR3 is CASSYSGGRDGYTF. In DNA form, the CDR3 reads TGTGCCAGCAGTTACAGTGGGGGGAGGGATGGCTACACCTTC.

V is TRBV5-4 and J is TRBJ1-4; TRBD1 agrees at 8 bases. The germline V gene has CDR1 SGHNT and CDR2 YYREEE (reference sequence). This CDR3 comprises 14 residues. The trim removed 2 bases at V and 8 bases at J, leaving 5 bases unmatched. The CDR3 DNA sequence: TGTGCCAGCAGCTTTTCAGGGGGCCGCGAAAAACTGTTTTTT. Amino acid sequence: CASSFSGGREKLFF.

The chain has TRBV27 and TRBJ2-1; TRBD1 aligns across 7 bases. This CDR3 is 15 amino acids long. CDR1 is MNHEY and CDR2 is SMNVEV in the germline V gene (reference sequence). J lost 0 bases, V lost 3 bases, and 2 bases had no gene match. CDR3 nucleotide sequence: TGTGCCAGCAGTTTTAACAGGGGCTCCTACAATGAGCAGTTCTTC. Amino acids: CASSFNRGSYNEQFF.

The chain is built from TRBV19 and TRBJ2-2; a weak D match, TRBD2 (5 bases). The V and J ends lost 3 bases and 7 bases respectively, with 21 bases between them. The germline gives CDR1 LNHDA, CDR2 SQIVND (reference sequence). The CDR3 covers 17 residues. The CDR3, as DNA: TGTGCCAGTAGTATTAGGTCCCGCCAAGCCGAGGGCGGGGAGCTGTTTTTT. This sequence encodes CASSIRSRQAEGGELFF.